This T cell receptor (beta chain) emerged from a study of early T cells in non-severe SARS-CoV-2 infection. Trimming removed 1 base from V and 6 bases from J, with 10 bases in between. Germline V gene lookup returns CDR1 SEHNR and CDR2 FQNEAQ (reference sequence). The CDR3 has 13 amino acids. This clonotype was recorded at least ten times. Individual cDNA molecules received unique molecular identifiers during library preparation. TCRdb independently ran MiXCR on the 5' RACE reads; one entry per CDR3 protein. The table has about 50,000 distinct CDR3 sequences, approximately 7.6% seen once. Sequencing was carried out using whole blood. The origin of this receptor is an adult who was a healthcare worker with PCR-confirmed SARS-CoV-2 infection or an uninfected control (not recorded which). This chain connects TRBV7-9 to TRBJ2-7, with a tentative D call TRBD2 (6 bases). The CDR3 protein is CASSLETRGEQYF. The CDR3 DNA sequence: TGTGCCAGCAGCTTAGAGACTAGAGGCGAGCAGTACTTC.